The TCR beta chain under discussion was sequenced for a study of blood T cells in healthy people across ages. Study-wide findings and caveats: Roughly linear declines in TCR beta diversity per million T cells occurred with age. Naive and antigen-experienced cells were not separated, limiting conclusive comparison.

A remark on this clonotype: No antigen is known for it.

V was trimmed by 6 bases and J by 5 bases, leaving 13 bases between them. This CDR3 is 13 amino acids long. Looked up from germline, CDR1 is MNHEY and CDR2 is SVGAGI. A second PCR of roughly 7 to 11 cycles used a sample-barcoded 5' primer and a J-beta primer mix. Per sample, CDR3-containing paired-end reads numbered at least 2.5 million. Each CDR3 protein gets one entry after TCRdb re-called the 5' RACE reads with MiXCR. The repertoire consists of under 1,000,000 distinct CDR3 sequences, with 35% to 50% occurring once and the leading ten covering roughly 18%. Sequenced sample: blood. The V and J genes are TRBV6-5 and TRBJ2-5, with D perhaps TRBD1 (5 bases). The clonotype was recovered from an elderly man in good health. The chain's CDR3 is CASSRVAEETQYF. The DNA for the CDR3 is TGTGCCAGCAGCAGGGTGGCTGAGGAGACCCAGTACTTC.